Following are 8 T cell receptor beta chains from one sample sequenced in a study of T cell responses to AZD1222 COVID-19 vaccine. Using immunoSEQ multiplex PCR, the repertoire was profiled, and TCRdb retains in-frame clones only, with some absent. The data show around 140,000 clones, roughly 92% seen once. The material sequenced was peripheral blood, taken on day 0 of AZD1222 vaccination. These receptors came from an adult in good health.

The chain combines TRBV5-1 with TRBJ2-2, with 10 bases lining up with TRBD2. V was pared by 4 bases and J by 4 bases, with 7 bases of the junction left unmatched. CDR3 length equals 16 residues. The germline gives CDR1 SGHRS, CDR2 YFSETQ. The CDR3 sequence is CASSPRLAGITGELFF. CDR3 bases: TGCGCCAGCAGCCCTCGACTAGCGGGTATCACCGGGGAGCTGTTTTTT.

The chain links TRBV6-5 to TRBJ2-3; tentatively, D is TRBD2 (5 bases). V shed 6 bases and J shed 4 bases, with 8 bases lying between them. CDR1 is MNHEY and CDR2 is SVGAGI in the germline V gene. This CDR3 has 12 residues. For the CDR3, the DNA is TGTGCCAGCAGGCGGGCGGCAGATACGCAGTATTTT. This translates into CASRRAADTQYF.

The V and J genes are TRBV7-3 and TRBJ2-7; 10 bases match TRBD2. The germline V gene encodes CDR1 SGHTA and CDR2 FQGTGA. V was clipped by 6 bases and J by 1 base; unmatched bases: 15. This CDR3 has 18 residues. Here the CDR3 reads CASSSPRTSGGGSYEQYF. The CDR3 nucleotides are TGTGCCAGCAGTTCCCCCCGGACTAGCGGAGGAGGGTCCTACGAGCAGTACTTC. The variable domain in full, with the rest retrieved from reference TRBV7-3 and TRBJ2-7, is GAGVSQTPSNKVTEKGKYVELRCDPISGHTALYWYRQSLGQGPEFLIYFQGTGAADDSGLPNDRFFAVRPEGSVSTLKIQRTERGDSAVYLCASSSPRTSGGGSYEQYFGPGTRLTVT.

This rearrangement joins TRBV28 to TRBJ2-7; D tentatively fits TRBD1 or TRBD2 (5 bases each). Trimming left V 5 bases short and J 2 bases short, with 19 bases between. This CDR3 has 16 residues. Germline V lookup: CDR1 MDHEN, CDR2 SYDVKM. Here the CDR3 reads CASSPARTGLPYEQYF. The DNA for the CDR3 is TGTGCCAGCAGTCCCGCTCGCACAGGACTTCCCTACGAGCAGTACTTC.

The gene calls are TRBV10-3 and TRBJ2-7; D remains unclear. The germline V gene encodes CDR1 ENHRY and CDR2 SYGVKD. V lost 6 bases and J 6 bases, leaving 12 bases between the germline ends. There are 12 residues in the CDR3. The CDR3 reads CAISELRREQYF. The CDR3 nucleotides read TGTGCCATCAGCGAATTACGTCGCGAGCAGTACTTC.

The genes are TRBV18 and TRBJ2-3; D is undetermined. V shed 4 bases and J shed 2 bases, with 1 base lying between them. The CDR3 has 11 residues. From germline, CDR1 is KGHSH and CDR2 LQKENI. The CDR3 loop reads CASSLTDTQYF. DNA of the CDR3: TGTGCCAGCTCACTCACAGATACGCAGTATTTT.

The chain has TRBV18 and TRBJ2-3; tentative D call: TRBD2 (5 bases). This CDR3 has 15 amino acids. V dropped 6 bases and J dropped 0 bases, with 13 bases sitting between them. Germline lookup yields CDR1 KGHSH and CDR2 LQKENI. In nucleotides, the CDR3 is TGTGCCAGCTCCCCAAGCGGACCTAGCACAGATACGCAGTATTTT. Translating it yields CASSPSGPSTDTQYF.

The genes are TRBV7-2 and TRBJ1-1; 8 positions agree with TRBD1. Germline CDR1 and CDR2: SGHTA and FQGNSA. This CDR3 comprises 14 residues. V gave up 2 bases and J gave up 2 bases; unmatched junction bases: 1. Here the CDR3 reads CASSLTGGNTEAFF. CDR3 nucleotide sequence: TGTGCCAGCAGCTTAACAGGGGGAAACACTGAAGCTTTCTTT.